Included here is one T cell receptor beta chain sequence, with context. Its antigen remains unknown. These data are taken from a study of regulatory T cells in long-lasting Graves disease. Study conclusions and caveats: Favored gene segments in persistent disease were TRBV28, TRBJ1-2 and TRBJ2-5. Peripheral blood, not thyroid tissue, was the sole material studied. Patients whose Graves' disease persisted exhibited lower TCR diversity than those newly diagnosed.

V was clipped by 0 bases and J by 0 bases, with 5 bases between them. Per the germline V gene, CDR1 is KGHSH and CDR2 is LQKENI. This CDR3 is built from 14 residues. Time point reported: persistent/refractory GD, antithyroid drugs over 5 years with positive TRAb. PBMCs were the source of the RNA used for TCR sequencing. Library construction for TCR beta used iRepertoire HTBI primers and Arm-PCR of CDR3 regions. Using its own MiXCR run on the multiplex PCR reads, TCRdb lists one record per CDR3 protein. The table records about 290,000 distinct CDR3 sequences, roughly a fifth of them present only once. The receptor's source is a female donor with Graves disease. The sample consisted of peripheral blood mononuclear cells (PBMCs), taken when the disease was refractory, from a patient treated with antithyroid drugs. The rearrangement uses TRBV18 and TRBJ1-1, with no clear D. The CDR3 sequence: CASSPPAVNTEAFF. CDR3 sequence (DNA): TGTGCCAGCTCACCACCGGCGGTGAACACTGAAGCTTTCTTT.